This T cell receptor beta chain stems from a study of regulatory T cells in long-lasting Graves disease. Whole-study context: Patients newly diagnosed with Graves' had been on antithyroid drugs for under 3 months.

This clonotype occurred many times. The V gene's germline CDR1 is PRHDT and CDR2 FYEKMQ (reference sequence). The CDR3 runs to 14 residues. V dropped 4 bases and J dropped 2 bases, with 12 bases sitting between them. Arm-PCR of CDR3 regions with iRepertoire HTBI primers generated TCR beta libraries. Each CDR3 protein is one row after TCRdb ran MiXCR on the multiplex PCR reads. The sample consists of about half a million distinct CDR3 sequences, around 11% of them appearing once. Time point described: newly diagnosed GD, antithyroid drugs for less than 3 months. Preparation of the TCR library used RNA extracted from PBMCs. These records were also assigned to another study, of T cells in Graves' hyperthyroidism and ophthalmopathy. That report adds: The majority of expanded thyroid clonotypes above 0.001 also appeared in blood.

The rearrangement uses TRBV13 and TRBJ2-7; possible D gene TRBD1, 6 bases. This clonotype was sampled from a woman under 40 with Graves disease. Source: peripheral blood mononuclear cells (PBMCs), taken at new diagnosis, from a patient treated with antithyroid drugs. The CDR3 is CASSSGEGAYEQYF. CDR3 in DNA: TGTGCCAGCAGCTCCGGAGAGGGGGCCTACGAGCAGTACTTC.